This TCR beta chain stems from a study of cytomegalovirus exposure and HLA in healthy donors. Findings of the study overall: A later analysis linked a missense DCLRE1C variant to TCR beta V- and J-gene trimming. Later work found most CMV-associated TCR beta chains apparently HLA-restricted. What was likely a sequencing artifact was a cluster of highly shared sequence variants. TRBV6-2, TRBV6-3 and some other V segments were unresolvable in 87-base-pair reads.

PCR used 60 Vbeta primers and 13 Jbeta primers. Only in-frame clones appear in the TCRdb table, and some are missing; sequencing was by immunoSEQ multiplex PCR. The table has over 130,000 clones, roughly three quarters seen once. With 4 bases removed from V and 11 bases from J, the gap between germline ends came to 23 bases. This CDR3 is built from 16 residues. Germline CDR1 reads MNHEY; CDR2 reads SMNVEV (reference sequence). To note about this clone: Its antigen is not identified.

This receptor was identified in a human donor in good health. The chain couples TRBV27 to TRBJ1-4, with a tentative D call TRBD1 (6 bases). Sequenced: PBMCs. Here the CDR3 reads CASSSNLQGYRRKLFF. In nucleotides, the CDR3 is TGTGCCAGCAGTTCGAACCTACAGGGCTACCGGAGGAAACTGTTTTTT.